The clone carrying this T cell receptor beta chain was recorded at least ten times. The antigen remains unidentified. The CDR3 loop spans 14 amino acids. Germline lookup yields CDR1 SGHRS and CDR2 YFSETQ. The trim removed 5 bases at V and 16 bases at J, leaving 15 bases unmatched. These data originate in a study of T cells in Graves' hyperthyroidism and ophthalmopathy. Study-level findings and limits: Ophthalmopathy was separated from stable hyperthyroidism by a 13 V-J model.

Patients aged 18 to 65 had newly diagnosed hyperthyroidism of under 2 months' duration. Patients were excluded for uncontrolled infection, other autoimmune disease, pregnancy or lactation. RNA transcripts yielded amplified TCR beta CDR3 regions. The study used the HTBI primer set for a first-round RT-PCR of the TCR CDR3. TCRdb reanalysed the multiplex PCR reads using MiXCR and keeps one entry per CDR3 protein. The sample lists about 270,000 distinct CDR3 sequences; 15% were seen once. Sequenced: blood. This receptor was obtained from a woman in her 50s with Graves' hyperthyroidism that later progressed to Graves' ophthalmopathy. This chain uses TRBV5-1 with TRBJ2-4; 10 bases agree with TRBD2. The CDR3, as DNA: TGCGCCAGCAGTAGTACTAGCGGGATCGTTACTCAATACTTC. Its translation is CASSSTSGIVTQYF.